This T cell receptor beta chain comes out of a study of cytomegalovirus exposure and HLA in healthy donors. The primer mix had 60 Vbeta and 13 Jbeta primers. TCRdb's table, derived via immunoSEQ multiplex PCR, lists solely in-frame clones and lacks some. The table lists more than 150,000 clones, around 80% of them singletons. The V end was cut by 4 bases, the J end by 0 bases, with 15 bases between. The CDR3 sequence is 17 residues long. Per germline, CDR1 MGHDK and CDR2 SYGVNS. The chain couples TRBV25-1 to TRBJ1-4; tentative D call: TRBD1 (5 bases). Input material: PBMCs. The sequence was collected from a woman younger than 45 in good health and CMV-seronegative. In DNA form, the CDR3 reads TGTGCCAGCAGTGCATTTACAGGTTATGCAACTAATGAAAAACTGTTTTTT. Its translation is CASSAFTGYATNEKLFF.